Below are 16 T cell receptor beta chains sequenced from a single sample in a study of cytomegalovirus exposure and HLA in healthy donors. The assay was immunoSEQ multiplex PCR, and TCRdb's table has in-frame clones only and misses some. The table has under 250,000 clones, around four fifths seen once. The material sequenced was PBMCs. These receptors all come from a woman aged 18-29 years in good health and CMV-seronegative.

Comment on this clone: At one end the junction does not follow the germline gene, possibly because of a read error. The V call is TRBV6-5, the J call TRBJ1-1; D may be TRBD1 (6 bases). The CDR3 has 12 amino acids. CDR1 MNHEY and CDR2 SVGAGI come from the germline V gene. The CDR3 here is CASGYRDAEAFF. CDR3 DNA: TGTGCCAGCGGTTACAGGGACGCTGAAGCTTTCTTT.

This clone came up once. The chain has TRBV5-1 and TRBJ2-4; D tentatively fits TRBD1 or TRBD2 (5 bases each). CDR3 length: 16 residues. Germline assignment: CDR1 SGHRS and CDR2 YFSETQ. V lost 0 bases, J lost 1 base, and 11 bases lay in between. The CDR3 sequence is CASSLDPGTAKNIQYF. CDR3 nucleotides: TGCGCCAGCAGCTTGGATCCGGGGACGGCCAAAAACATTCAGTACTTC.

This clone was recorded only once. V and J are TRBV30 and TRBJ1-4; TRBD1 agrees at 7 bases. Trimming cost V 0 bases and J 5 bases; bases outside gene matches: 6. Germline CDR1 and CDR2: GTSNPN and SVGIG (reference sequence). The CDR3 length is 15 residues. CDR3 nucleotides: TGTGCCTGGAGTGTCGAGAGGGACAGCAATGAAAAACTGTTTTTT. Translated, it gives CAWSVERDSNEKLFF.

This clone was seen just once. The rearrangement links TRBV2 to TRBJ2-1; 14 bases agree with TRBD2. The V gene's germline CDR1 is SNHLY and CDR2 FYNNEI. The CDR3 is 19 residues long. V trimming: 6 bases; J trimming: 0 bases; junction bases outside the gene matches: 10. Here the CDR3 reads CASSGTSGGPSSSYNEQFF. The CDR3 nucleotides read TGTGCCAGCAGCGGGACTAGCGGGGGCCCCTCTAGCTCCTACAATGAGCAGTTCTTC.

Concerning this clone itself: Within the sample, other DNA sequences also encode this same CDR3. The chain carries TRBV6-5 and TRBJ2-1, with D unclear. V was clipped by 0 bases and J by 7 bases, with 4 bases between them. CDR1 is MNHEY and CDR2 is SVGAGI in the germline V gene. The CDR3 contains 12 residues. CDR3 amino acids: CASSYSGNEQFF. DNA for the CDR3: TGTGCCAGCAGTTACTCTGGAAATGAGCAGTTCTTC.

As DNA, the CDR3 is TGCGCCAGCAGCTTGGGAAGACTGGCGCCGGACGCAGCCTACGAGCAGTACTTC. This codes for CASSLGRLAPDAAYEQYF. The V call is TRBV5-1, the J call TRBJ2-7; no clear D gene. With 0 bases removed from V and 2 bases from J, the gap between germline ends came to 21 bases. The CDR3 loop spans 18 amino acids. Germline V gene lookup returns CDR1 SGHRS and CDR2 YFSETQ.

The chain links TRBV27 to TRBJ1-4; no clear D. The CDR3 is made up of 14 amino acids. Germline assignment: CDR1 MNHEY and CDR2 SMNVEV (reference sequence). The germline V and J ends were trimmed by 6 bases and 7 bases, with 15 bases remaining between them. CDR3 protein: CASSPYTTPEKLFF. In DNA form, the CDR3 reads TGTGCCAGCAGCCCCTATACTACTCCTGAAAAACTGTTTTTT.

J is TRBJ2-7 and V is TRBV29-1; D may be TRBD1 (5 bases). Germline V lookup: CDR1 SQVTM, CDR2 ANQGSEA. This CDR3 is 14 amino acids long. V lost 2 bases, J lost 2 bases, and 13 bases lay in between. The DNA for the CDR3 is TGCAGCGTTGAAATGGGGCAGGAAACCTACGAGCAGTACTTC. Protein: CSVEMGQETYEQYF.

This chain links TRBV6-5 with TRBJ2-2; D unclear. Germline V gives CDR1 MNHEY, CDR2 SVGAGI. V lost 6 bases, J lost 6 bases, and 8 bases lay in between. CDR3 length: 12 residues. Written as DNA, the CDR3 is TGTGCCAGCAGCCTTGGAGCCGGGGAGCTGTTTTTT. Protein: CASSLGAGELFF.

The chain carries TRBV6-6 and TRBJ1-1; no firm D call. In germline, CDR1 is MNHNY, CDR2 SVGAGI (reference sequence). V lost 11 bases to trimming and J lost 2 bases, with 15 bases between them. CDR3 size: 13 residues. CDR3 region: CAASWTQNTEAFF. CDR3 DNA sequence: TGTGCCGCCTCTTGGACTCAAAACACTGAAGCTTTCTTT.

V gene TRBV7-2 combines with J gene TRBJ1-5; D not certain. CDR3 length equals 15 residues. V gave up 4 bases and J gave up 2 bases, with 12 bases separating them. CDR1 SGHTA and CDR2 FQGNSA come from the germline V gene. CDR3 region: CASSSQSSGNQPQHF. In DNA, the CDR3 is TGTGCCAGCAGCTCTCAGTCAAGTGGCAATCAGCCCCAGCATTTT.

The chain recombines TRBV5-1 with TRBJ2-1, with D possibly called TRBD1 or TRBD2 (5 bases each). Germline assignment: CDR1 SGHRS and CDR2 YFSETQ. CDR3 size: 14 residues. V was cut by 3 bases and J by 8 bases, with 15 bases left in between. CDR3 in amino acids: CASSSRGQEDEQFF. The CDR3, as DNA: TGCGCCAGCAGCTCGAGGGGCCAAGAGGATGAGCAGTTCTTC. The complete variable domain, with remaining parts taken from reference TRBV5-1 and TRBJ2-1, reads KAGVTQTPRYLIKTRGQQVTLSCSPISGHRSVSWYQQTPGQGLQFLFEYFSETQRNKGNFPGRFSGRQFSNSRSEMNVSTLELGDSALYLCASSSRGQEDEQFFGPGTRLTVL.

V gene TRBV6-5 combines with J gene TRBJ2-7, with TRBD2 as a possible D gene (5 bases). CDR1 and CDR2 from the germline V gene are MNHEY and SVGAGI. This CDR3 is 15 amino acids long. V lost 2 bases and J lost 0, with 11 bases in between. CDR3 nucleotide sequence: TGTGCCAGCAGTTACCGGGGAGAACACTCCTACGAGCAGTACTTC. Its protein product is CASSYRGEHSYEQYF.

The V gene is TRBV27, the J gene TRBJ2-7; 7 bases are shared with TRBD2. The CDR3 consists of 16 residues. The germline CDR1 and CDR2 sequences are MNHEY and SMNVEV (reference sequence). The V gene end was trimmed by 5 bases and the J gene end by 2 bases; junction bases not matched to a gene: 12. The CDR3 sequence: CASSISVGAGAYEQYF. The CDR3 region has the DNA TGTGCCAGCAGTATCTCCGTTGGGGCGGGAGCCTACGAGCAGTACTTC.

As DNA, the CDR3 is TGTGCCAGCAGCGTAGGAGGGACAGGGACGTCCTACGAGCAGTACTTC. It codes for CASSVGGTGTSYEQYF. This sequence joins TRBV9 and TRBJ2-7; the match to TRBD1 covers 9 bases. Germline assignment: CDR1 SGDLS and CDR2 YYNGEE. The CDR3 has 16 residues. The V segment lost 0 bases and the J segment 1 base; nucleotides outside the gene matches: 5.

This chain connects TRBV5-6 to TRBJ1-1; tentative D call: TRBD1 (6 bases). V was cut by 0 bases and J by 5 bases, with 14 bases left in between. The CDR3 is 15 residues long. Per germline, CDR1 SGHDT and CDR2 YYEEEE. The CDR3 bases are TGTGCCAGCAGCTTGGGCCCAGGGGCGGGAACTGAAGCTTTCTTT. Translated, it gives CASSLGPGAGTEAFF.